Following are 2 T cell receptor beta chains from one sample sequenced in a study of cytomegalovirus exposure and HLA in healthy donors. PCR employed 60 Vbeta and 13 Jbeta primers. The repertoire was sequenced with immunoSEQ multiplex PCR; TCRdb's copy has only in-frame clones and lacks some. Of more than 200,000 clones listed, 65% to 80% are singletons. The sample comprised PBMCs. Receptors were obtained from a girl between 2 and 10 years old in good health and CMV-seronegative.

The CDR3 bases are TGCGCCAGCAGCCAGGACAGCACCTACAATGAGCAGTTCTTC. It specifies CASSQDSTYNEQFF. The chain recombines TRBV5-1 with TRBJ2-1, with a possible D match to TRBD1 (6 bases). This CDR3 has 14 amino acids. The germline V and J ends were trimmed by 4 bases and 2 bases, with 10 bases remaining between them. Germline V gene sequence: CDR1 SGHRS, CDR2 YFSETQ.

V is TRBV4-1 and J is TRBJ2-1; D possibly corresponds to TRBD1 (5 bases). The germline gives CDR1 MGHRA, CDR2 YSYEKL. V was trimmed by 4 bases and J by 7 bases, leaving 23 bases between them. The CDR3 is 17 amino acids. The DNA for the CDR3 is TGCGCCAGCAGCCGATTCACAGGTTCCGTTCTTGGTAATGAGCAGTTCTTC. Its protein is CASSRFTGSVLGNEQFF.